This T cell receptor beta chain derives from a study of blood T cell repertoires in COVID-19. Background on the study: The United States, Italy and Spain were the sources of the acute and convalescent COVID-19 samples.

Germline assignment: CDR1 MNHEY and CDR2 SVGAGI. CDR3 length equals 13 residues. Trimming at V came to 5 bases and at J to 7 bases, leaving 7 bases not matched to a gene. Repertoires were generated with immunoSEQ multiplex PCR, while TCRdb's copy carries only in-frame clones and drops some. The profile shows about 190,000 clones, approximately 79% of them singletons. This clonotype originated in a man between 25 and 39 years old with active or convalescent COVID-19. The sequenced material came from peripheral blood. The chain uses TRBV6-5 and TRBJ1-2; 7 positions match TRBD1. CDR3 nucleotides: TGTGCCAGCAGTCGGGCAGGGGGTAGTGGCTACACCTTC. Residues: CASSRAGGSGYTF.